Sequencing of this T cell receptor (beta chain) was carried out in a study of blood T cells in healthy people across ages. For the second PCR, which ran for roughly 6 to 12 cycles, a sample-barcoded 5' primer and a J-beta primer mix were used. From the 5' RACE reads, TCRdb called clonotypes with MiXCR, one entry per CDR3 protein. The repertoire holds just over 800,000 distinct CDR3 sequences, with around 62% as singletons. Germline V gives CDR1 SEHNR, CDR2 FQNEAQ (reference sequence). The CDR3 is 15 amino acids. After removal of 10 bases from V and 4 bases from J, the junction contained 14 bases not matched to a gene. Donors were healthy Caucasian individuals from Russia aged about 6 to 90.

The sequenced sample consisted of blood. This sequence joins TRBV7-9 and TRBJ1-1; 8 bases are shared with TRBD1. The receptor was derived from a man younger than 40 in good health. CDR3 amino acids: CATVISRGQLTEAFF. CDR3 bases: TGTGCCACAGTAATTAGCAGGGGGCAGCTCACTGAAGCTTTCTTT.